Presented here are 30 T cell receptor beta chains from one specimen sequenced in a study of cytomegalovirus exposure and HLA in healthy donors. With 60 Vbeta and 13 Jbeta primers, the PCR was carried out. Profiled with immunoSEQ multiplex PCR; TCRdb holds only in-frame clones, not every one. This table holds some 170,000 clones, roughly 8.7% found once. Source material: PBMCs. The source of these receptors is a woman aged 25 to 45 in good health and CMV-seropositive.

The DNA of the CDR3 is TGTGCCAGCAGTTCGAGAGGGCGAAGAGGAAAATACGAGCAGTACTTC. Translated: CASSSRGRRGKYEQYF. This chain joins TRBV6-5 and TRBJ2-7; perhaps TRBD2 as D (5 bases). CDR3 size: 16 residues. Trimming shortened V by 4 bases and J by 4 bases, and 20 bases separated the two germline ends. The germline CDR1 and CDR2 sequences are MNHEY and SVGAGI.

The chain couples TRBV2 to TRBJ2-1; 11 nucleotides line up with TRBD2. With V trimmed by 4 bases and J by 10 bases, 9 bases remained unmatched. This CDR3 region has 15 residues. Germline V CDR1 and CDR2: SNHLY, FYNNEI. DNA of the CDR3: TGTGCCAGCAGTGGGGAAACTAGCGGGAGAGGGGAGCAGTTCTTC. This translates into CASSGETSGRGEQFF.

V is TRBV13 and J is TRBJ2-7; a possible D gene is TRBD2 (6 bases). The CDR3 covers 15 residues. Germline-derived CDR1 and CDR2 are PRHDT and FYEKMQ (reference sequence). Trimming stripped 5 bases from V and 2 bases from J, with 16 bases between. CDR3: CASSPSFSGTYEQYF. In DNA form, the CDR3 reads TGTGCCAGCAGCCCGTCTTTTAGCGGTACCTACGAGCAGTACTTC. The full variable domain, in which reference TRBV13 and TRBJ2-7 provide the parts outside the CDR3, is AAGVIQSPRHLIKEKRETATLKCYPIPRHDTVYWYQQGPGQDPQFLISFYEKMQSDKGSIPDRFSAQQFSDYHSELNMSSLELGDSALYFCASSPSFSGTYEQYFGPGTRLTVT.

Only a few counts were recorded for this clone. This rearrangement joins TRBV5-6 to TRBJ1-5, with a possible D match to TRBD1 (5 bases). Between the trimmed V and J ends, which lost 4 bases and 2 bases, there was a span of 10 bases. There are 14 residues in the CDR3. Per germline, CDR1 SGHDT and CDR2 YYEEEE. The CDR3 loop is CASSLRGGNQPQHF. The DNA for the CDR3 is TGTGCCAGCAGCCTACGGGGGGGCAATCAGCCCCAGCATTTT.

Concerning this clone itself: The junction departs from the called germline gene at one end, perhaps through a read error. This sequence joins TRBV13 and TRBJ2-4, with D perhaps TRBD1 (6 bases). Looked up from germline, CDR1 is PRHDT and CDR2 is FYEKMQ (reference sequence). The CDR3 is made up of 12 amino acids. The CDR3 sequence: CASSLGSTAQGF. In nucleotides, the CDR3 is TGTGCCAGCAGCTTAGGCTCCACGGCACAGGGTTTC.

This clone turned up a few times. The J gene is TRBJ2-3, the V gene TRBV6-6, with unresolved D. V lost 5 bases, J lost 2 bases, and 2 bases lay in between. Looked up from germline, CDR1 is MNHNY and CDR2 is SVGAGI (reference sequence). This CDR3 region has 11 residues. CDR3 nucleotide sequence: TGTGCCAGCAGTCACACAGATACGCAGTATTTT. It encodes CASSHTDTQYF.

This clone was seen more than once but under ten times. The chain is built from TRBV6-1 and TRBJ2-6; 9 positions agree with TRBD1. The CDR3 runs to 20 residues. Germline loops: CDR1 MNHNS, CDR2 SASEGT. V shed 4 bases, J shed 0 bases, and the junction held 13 bases outside the gene matches. Here the CDR3 reads CASSAPLGQGQGSGANVLTF. The CDR3 DNA reads as TGTGCCAGCAGTGCCCCCCTAGGACAGGGGCAGGGCTCTGGGGCCAACGTCCTGACTTTC.

V and J are TRBV7-9 and TRBJ1-5; a possible D gene is TRBD1 (5 bases). Germline V gene data show CDR1 as SEHNR and CDR2 as FQNEAQ (reference sequence). The V end was cut by 5 bases, the J end by 6 bases, with 17 bases between. The CDR3 has 15 amino acids. The CDR3 here is CASSLGGGQVQPQHF. The CDR3 nucleotides read TGTGCCAGCAGCCTGGGGGGGGGTCAGGTTCAGCCCCAGCATTTT.

This clone showed up just once. The chain is built from TRBV11-2 and TRBJ2-5; TRBD2 might be the D (6 bases). Germline V CDR1 and CDR2: SGHAT, FQNNGV. V was shortened by 2 bases and J by 14 bases, with 24 bases between the two germline ends. The CDR3 extends over 15 amino acids. This CDR3 reads CASSLRRDGKTTIYF. CDR3 nucleotide sequence: TGTGCCAGCAGCTTAAGGAGGGATGGCAAGACCACTATATACTTC.

This clone was counted only a few times. The V gene is TRBV7-3, the J gene TRBJ2-1; 9 bases are a match to TRBD1. The junction had 5 bases not matched to a gene; V was cut back by 5 bases and J by 3 bases. The CDR3 length is 15 residues. Germline V gives CDR1 SGHTA, CDR2 FQGTGA. The CDR3 nucleotides read TGTGCCAGCAGCGCGTCGGGACAGGGCTACAATGAGCAGTTCTTC. Translated, it gives CASSASGQGYNEQFF.

V gene TRBV30 combines with J gene TRBJ2-5, with D possibly being TRBD1 (6 bases). The DNA end is more similar to TRBJ2-7, so the J call may be wrong. There are 13 residues in the CDR3. Germline CDR1 GTSNPN, CDR2 SVGIG (reference sequence). As DNA, the CDR3 is TGTGCCTGGAGCCGAGGACAGCTCTACGAGCAGTACTTC. Protein sequence: CAWSRGQLYEQYF.

The rearrangement uses TRBV7-2 and TRBJ2-5; 11 bases map to TRBD2. This CDR3 comprises 14 residues. The trim removed 5 bases at V and 4 bases at J, leaving 3 bases unmatched. Per germline, CDR1 SGHTA and CDR2 FQGNSA. The CDR3 is CASSLGTSGETQYF. The CDR3 DNA follows: TGTGCCAGCAGCCTAGGGACTAGCGGAGAGACCCAGTACTTC.

This clone was detected only a few times. This chain links TRBV19 with TRBJ2-7; 11 bases are shared with TRBD2. The germline V gene has CDR1 LNHDA and CDR2 SQIVND (reference sequence). V shed 7 bases and J 5 bases; nucleotides not matched to a gene: 4. The CDR3 contains 13 residues. The CDR3 nucleotides read TGTGCCAGTACCACTAGCGGGAGTAACGAGCAGTACTTC. Amino acids: CASTTSGSNEQYF. Full variable domain (remainder filled in from reference TRBV19 and TRBJ2-7): DGGITQSPKYLFRKEGQNVTLSCEQNLNHDAMYWYRQDPGQGLRLIYYSQIVNDFQKGDIAEGYSVSREKKESFPLTVTSAQKNPTAFYLCASTTSGSNEQYFGPGTRLTVT.

This clone was counted a few times. The chain couples TRBV7-8 to TRBJ1-1; tentatively, D is TRBD1 (5 bases). The CDR3 is made up of 17 amino acids. Germline CDR1 and CDR2: SGHVS and FQNEAQ. Trimming shortened V by 0 bases and J by 0 bases, and 14 bases separated the two germline ends. In DNA, the CDR3 is TGTGCCAGCAGCTTAGCGGTCGGGGGATCCATGAACACTGAAGCTTTCTTT. It codes for CASSLAVGGSMNTEAFF.

The table lists this clone with a few counts. The gene calls are TRBV9 and TRBJ1-3; tentatively, D is TRBD1 (6 bases). The CDR3 consists of 15 residues. Trimming took 2 bases from V and 0 from J, leaving 9 bases between them. CDR1 and CDR2 from the germline V gene are SGDLS and YYNGEE. CDR3 in DNA: TGTGCCAGCAGCGTGTTAGGGGGCTCTGGAAACACCATATATTTT. It specifies CASSVLGGSGNTIYF.

In this sample, this clone turned up a few times. The chain couples TRBV10-2 to TRBJ2-7; TRBD2 matches at 12 bases. The CDR3 extends over 16 amino acids. V shed 6 bases and J 4 bases; nucleotides not matched to a gene: 10. Per the germline V gene, CDR1 is WSHSY and CDR2 is SAAADI. In DNA form, the CDR3 reads TGCGCCAGCAGAGGTGGGACTAGCGGGCTTATTTACGAGCAGTACTTC. Translated: CASRGGTSGLIYEQYF.

The CDR3 loop is CAISPQGRYSNQPQHF. CDR3 bases: TGTGCCATCAGTCCACAGGGCCGATATAGCAATCAGCCCCAGCATTTT. The V call is TRBV10-3, the J call TRBJ1-5; the D gene is possibly TRBD1 (6 bases). Germline V gene lookup returns CDR1 ENHRY and CDR2 SYGVKD. Trimming pared 5 bases from V and 0 bases from J, leaving 14 bases between. This CDR3 is 16 amino acids long.

The chain is built from TRBV4-1 and TRBJ1-2; TRBD1 agrees at 8 bases. V lost 5 bases and J lost 6; bases outside the gene matches: 5. CDR3 length: 13 amino acids. Germline V gene sequence: CDR1 MGHRA, CDR2 YSYEKL. CDR3 sequence reads: CASSLTGVDGYTF. The CDR3 DNA follows: TGCGCCAGCAGCTTGACAGGGGTAGATGGCTACACCTTC.

This chain joins TRBV4-1 and TRBJ2-5; no definite D call. The CDR3 loop spans 14 amino acids. Germline CDR1 MGHRA, CDR2 YSYEKL. V was shortened by 1 base and J by 4 bases, with 10 bases between the two germline ends. CDR3 coding DNA: TGCGCCAGCAGCCAAGTCTCGGTTCCAGAGACCCAGTACTTC. The encoded protein is CASSQVSVPETQYF.

This sequence joins TRBV4-2 and TRBJ1-1, with a tentative D call TRBD1 (5 bases). V was pared by 6 bases and J by 4 bases, with 12 bases between. The germline CDR1 and CDR2 sequences are LGHNA and YNFKEQ. The CDR3 extends over 13 amino acids. The DNA for the CDR3 is TGTGCCAGCAGTCAACAGGCGAGCACTGAAGCTTTCTTT. It encodes CASSQQASTEAFF.

V gene TRBV6-1 combines with J gene TRBJ1-5; weak D call: TRBD1 (6 bases). The CDR3 contains 14 residues. Deletions cut 0 bases from V and 10 bases from J, with 13 bases between. CDR1 is MNHNS and CDR2 is SASEGT in the germline V gene. CDR3 region: CASSEATRGVPQHF. The DNA for the CDR3 is TGTGCCAGCAGTGAAGCGACCAGGGGAGTTCCCCAGCATTTT.

This clone was seen a handful of times. The rearrangement links TRBV25-1 to TRBJ2-7; 14 bases are a match to TRBD2. Trimming cost V 6 bases and J 3 bases; bases outside gene matches: 1. Germline-derived CDR1 and CDR2 are MGHDK and SYGVNS. The CDR3 consists of 14 residues. CDR3 nucleotides: TGTGCCAGCAGGGGGACTAGCGGGAGCTACGAGCAGTACTTC. Its translation is CASRGTSGSYEQYF.

With respect to this clone: The junction shows a germline mismatch at one end, possibly a read error. The chain combines TRBV15 with TRBJ2-2; 7 bases are a match to TRBD1. Germline V gene data show CDR1 as LNHNV and CDR2 as YYDKDF (reference sequence). The CDR3 runs to 14 residues. The CDR3 reads CATSGRGTTRELFF. CDR3 sequence (DNA): TGTGCCACCAGCGGCAGGGGGACCACCCGGGAGCTGTTTTTT.

The rearrangement links TRBV7-9 to TRBJ2-3; D is possibly TRBD2 (7 bases). The V end was cut by 3 bases, the J end by 4 bases, with 20 bases between. The V gene's germline CDR1 is SEHNR and CDR2 FQNEAQ (reference sequence). There are 17 residues in the CDR3. The CDR3 DNA follows: TGTGCCAGCAGCTTCCCCCTCGAGGGGGGGCGGCCAGATACGCAGTATTTT. Translating it yields CASSFPLEGGRPDTQYF.

V is TRBV29-1 and J is TRBJ1-3; 10 bases agree with TRBD1. The V and J ends lost 4 bases and 4 bases, in that order; junction bases with no gene match: 4. The CDR3 is made up of 14 amino acids. Germline V gene lookup returns CDR1 SQVTM and CDR2 ANQGSEA. CDR3 sequence: CSVADRGGGNTIYF. DNA of the CDR3: TGCAGCGTTGCGGACAGGGGGGGCGGAAACACCATATATTTT.

This clone was detected only a few times. The genes are TRBV6-6 and TRBJ2-7; TRBD2 might be the D (7 bases). This CDR3 is built from 15 residues. Germline V CDR1 and CDR2: MNHNY, SVGAGI (reference sequence). The V end was cut by 5 bases, the J end by 1 base, with 15 bases between. CDR3 in DNA: TGTGCCAGCAGTACCACAGGGAGGGGGTCCTACGAGCAGTACTTC. Translated, it gives CASSTTGRGSYEQYF.

A word on this clone: At the DNA level, this CDR3 is encoded by other sequences in the same sample as well. The chain combines TRBV5-1 with TRBJ2-5, with TRBD1 as a possible D gene (5 bases). CDR3 length: 13 amino acids. The ends were cut back, 0 bases at V and 5 bases at J, with 8 bases in the middle. CDR1 and CDR2 from the germline V gene are SGHRS and YFSETQ. The CDR3 DNA follows: TGCGCCAGCAGCTTGGGGGGCCGGGAGACCCAGTACTTC. Translated, it gives CASSLGGRETQYF.

This clone was observed a few times. V usage is TRBV4-1 and J usage is TRBJ2-3; tentative D call: TRBD2 (5 bases). Per the germline V gene, CDR1 is MGHRA and CDR2 is YSYEKL. Trimming left V 0 bases short and J 0 bases short, with 16 bases between. The CDR3 sequence is 18 residues long. The CDR3 coding sequence is TGCGCCAGCAGCCAAGAAGCGGTGCCAGCGGCGAGCACAGATACGCAGTATTTT. Its protein product is CASSQEAVPAASTDTQYF.

The gene calls are TRBV5-1 and TRBJ2-3; the D is unclear. CDR1 SGHRS and CDR2 YFSETQ come from the germline V gene. The CDR3 totals 14 residues. Trimming stripped 0 bases from V and 0 bases from J, with 5 bases between. The CDR3 bases are TGCGCCAGCAGCTTGGTCGCGAGCACAGATACGCAGTATTTT. Translation: CASSLVASTDTQYF.

J is TRBJ2-1 and V is TRBV19; D gene unclear. Germline V CDR1 and CDR2: LNHDA, SQIVND (reference sequence). The CDR3 is made up of 12 amino acids. V was clipped by 0 bases and J by 11 bases, with 8 bases between them. Here the CDR3 reads CASSIEERQQFF. CDR3 coding DNA: TGTGCCAGTAGTATAGAGGAGCGTCAGCAGTTCTTC.